This T cell receptor (beta chain) was identified during a study of cytomegalovirus exposure and HLA in healthy donors. Study-level findings and limits: What a later analysis reportedly showed was that an Asian-associated ancestry cluster had fewer N-insertions than the approximately 700-donor mean. Through in vitro validation, a few CMV-associated chains were shown to be specific for CMV antigens. Most of the TCR beta V segments (in an earlier analysis) were productive either about 87% or about 30% of the time.

V dropped 0 bases and J dropped 5; count of bases not matched to a gene: 6. The CDR3 length is 16 residues. CDR1 is SGHTA, CDR2 FQGTGA, per germline. 13 Jbeta primers and 60 Vbeta primers were used for the PCR. Sequencing used immunoSEQ multiplex PCR; TCRdb keeps in-frame clones, though not all of them. Of 200,000 to 250,000 clones in the sample, roughly 80% are singletons; the top ten hold 1.5% to 2%. Concerning this clone itself: Antigen specificity is unknown.

This receptor was identified in a man between 45 and 60 years old in good health and CMV-seronegative. V usage is TRBV7-3 and J usage is TRBJ1-2, with 10 bases matching TRBD1. Sample: PBMCs. The CDR3 sequence is CASSLTPGQGRYGYTF. Here the CDR3 DNA reads TGTGCCAGCAGCTTAACTCCGGGACAGGGGAGATATGGCTACACCTTC.